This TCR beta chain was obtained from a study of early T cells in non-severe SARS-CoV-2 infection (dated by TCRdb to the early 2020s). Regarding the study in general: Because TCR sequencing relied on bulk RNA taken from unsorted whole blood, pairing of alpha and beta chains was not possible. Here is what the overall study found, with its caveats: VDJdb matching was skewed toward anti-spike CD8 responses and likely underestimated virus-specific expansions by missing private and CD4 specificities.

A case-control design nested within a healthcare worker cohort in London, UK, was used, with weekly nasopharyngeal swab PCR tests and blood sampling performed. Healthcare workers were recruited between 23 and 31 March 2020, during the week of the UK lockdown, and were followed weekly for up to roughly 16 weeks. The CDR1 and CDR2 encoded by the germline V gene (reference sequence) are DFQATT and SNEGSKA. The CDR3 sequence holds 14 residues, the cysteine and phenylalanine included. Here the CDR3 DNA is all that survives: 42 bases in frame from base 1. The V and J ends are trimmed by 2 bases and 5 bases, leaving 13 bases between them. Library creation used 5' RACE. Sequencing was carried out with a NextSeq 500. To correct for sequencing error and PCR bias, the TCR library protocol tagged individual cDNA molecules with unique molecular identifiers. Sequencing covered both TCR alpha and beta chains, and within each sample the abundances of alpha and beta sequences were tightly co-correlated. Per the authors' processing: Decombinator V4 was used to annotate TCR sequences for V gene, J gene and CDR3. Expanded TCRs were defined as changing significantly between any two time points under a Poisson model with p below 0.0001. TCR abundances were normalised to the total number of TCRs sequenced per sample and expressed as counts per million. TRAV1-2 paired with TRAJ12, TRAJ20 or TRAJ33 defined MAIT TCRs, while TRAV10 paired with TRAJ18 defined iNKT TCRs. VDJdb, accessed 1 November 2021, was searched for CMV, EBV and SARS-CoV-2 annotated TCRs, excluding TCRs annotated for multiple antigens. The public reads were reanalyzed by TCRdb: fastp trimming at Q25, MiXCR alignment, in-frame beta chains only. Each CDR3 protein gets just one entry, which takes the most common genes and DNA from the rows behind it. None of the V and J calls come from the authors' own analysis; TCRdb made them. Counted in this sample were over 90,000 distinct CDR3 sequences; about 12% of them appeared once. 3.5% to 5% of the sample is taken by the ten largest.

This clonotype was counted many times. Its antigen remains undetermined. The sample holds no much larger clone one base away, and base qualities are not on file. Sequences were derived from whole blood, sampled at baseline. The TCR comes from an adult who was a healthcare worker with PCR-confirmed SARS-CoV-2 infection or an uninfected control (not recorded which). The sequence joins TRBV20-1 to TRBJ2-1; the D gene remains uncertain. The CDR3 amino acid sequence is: CSARTRLTNNEQFF. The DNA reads TGCAGTGCTAGAACCCGCTTAACGAACAATGAGCAGTTCTTC.